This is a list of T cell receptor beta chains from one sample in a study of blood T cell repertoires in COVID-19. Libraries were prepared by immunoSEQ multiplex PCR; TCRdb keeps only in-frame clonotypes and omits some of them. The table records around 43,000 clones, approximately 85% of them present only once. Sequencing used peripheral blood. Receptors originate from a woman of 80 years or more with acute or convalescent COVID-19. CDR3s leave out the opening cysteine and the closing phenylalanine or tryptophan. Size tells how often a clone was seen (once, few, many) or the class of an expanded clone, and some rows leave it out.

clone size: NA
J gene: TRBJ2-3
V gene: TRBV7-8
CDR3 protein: ASSWGSGRGADTQY

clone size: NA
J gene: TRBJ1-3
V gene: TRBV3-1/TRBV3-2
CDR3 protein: ASSPNSGATGNTIY

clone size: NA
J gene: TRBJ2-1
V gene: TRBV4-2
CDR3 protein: ASSQDAAGGPGKGEQF

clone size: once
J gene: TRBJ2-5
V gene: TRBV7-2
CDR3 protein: ASSSAGLAGETQY

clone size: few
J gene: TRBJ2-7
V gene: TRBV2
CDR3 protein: ASWGGEGVGSYEQY

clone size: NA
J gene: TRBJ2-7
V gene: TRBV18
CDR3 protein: ASSPGQGLSEQY

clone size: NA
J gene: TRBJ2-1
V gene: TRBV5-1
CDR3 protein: ASSSLAGGLVDEQF

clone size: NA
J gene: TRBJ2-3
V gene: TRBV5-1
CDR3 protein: ASSLGNSGTDTQY

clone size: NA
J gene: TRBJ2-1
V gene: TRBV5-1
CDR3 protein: ASSWPANEQF

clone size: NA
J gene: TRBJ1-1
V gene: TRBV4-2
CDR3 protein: ASSQGHGVGDTEAF

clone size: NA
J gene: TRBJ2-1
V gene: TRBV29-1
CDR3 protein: SVEQGAYNEQF

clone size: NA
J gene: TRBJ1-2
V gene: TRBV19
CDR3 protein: ASSDFGSYT

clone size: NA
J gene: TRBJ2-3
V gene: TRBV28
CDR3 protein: ASRLRETDTQY

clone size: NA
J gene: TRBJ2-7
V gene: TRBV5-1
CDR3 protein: ASSAGLTGVVDEQY

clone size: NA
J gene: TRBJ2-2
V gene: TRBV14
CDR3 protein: ASSQKNPGTGELF

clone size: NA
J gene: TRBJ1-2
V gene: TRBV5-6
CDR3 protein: ASSPPGPGQGIHGYT

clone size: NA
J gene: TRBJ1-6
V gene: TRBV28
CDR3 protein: ASSLVRGNNSPLH

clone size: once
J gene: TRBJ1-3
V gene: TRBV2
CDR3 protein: ASRGGTGNTIY

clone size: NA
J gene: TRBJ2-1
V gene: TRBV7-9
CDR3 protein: ASSLDPLLQF

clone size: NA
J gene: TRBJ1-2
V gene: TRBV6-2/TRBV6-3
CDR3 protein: ASSYSTGYGYT

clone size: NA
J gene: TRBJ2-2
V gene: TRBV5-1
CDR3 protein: ASSLGTGGATGELF

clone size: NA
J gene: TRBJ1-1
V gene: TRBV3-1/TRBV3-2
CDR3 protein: ASSQRQGNEAF

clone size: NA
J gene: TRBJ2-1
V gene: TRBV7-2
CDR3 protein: ASSLKMPGADNEQF

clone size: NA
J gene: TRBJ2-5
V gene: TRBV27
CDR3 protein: ASSLSPNGATQY

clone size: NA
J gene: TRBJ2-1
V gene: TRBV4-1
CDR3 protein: ASSLGTSGNYNEQF

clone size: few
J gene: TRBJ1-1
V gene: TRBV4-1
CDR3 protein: ASSQTIRTEAF

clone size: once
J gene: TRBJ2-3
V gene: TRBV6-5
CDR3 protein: ASRSGLAGGDTQY

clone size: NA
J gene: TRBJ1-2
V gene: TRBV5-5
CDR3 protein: ASSLGQAVNGYT

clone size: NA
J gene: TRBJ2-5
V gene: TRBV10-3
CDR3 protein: AISESQGQETQY

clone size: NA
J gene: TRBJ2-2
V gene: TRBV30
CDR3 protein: AWSAGAGGAGELF

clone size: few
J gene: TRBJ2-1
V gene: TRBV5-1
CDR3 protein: ASSWGGDNEQF

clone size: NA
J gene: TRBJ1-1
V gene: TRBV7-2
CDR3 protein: ASSPTLSRGNTEAF

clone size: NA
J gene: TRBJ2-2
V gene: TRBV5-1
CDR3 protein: ASSPATSGPNTGELF

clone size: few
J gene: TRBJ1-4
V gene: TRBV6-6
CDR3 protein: ASSGQSEKLF

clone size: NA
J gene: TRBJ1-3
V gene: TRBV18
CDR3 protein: ASSPSLGSDRDTIY

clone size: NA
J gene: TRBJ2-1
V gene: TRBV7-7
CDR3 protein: ASSPGQGVSANEQF

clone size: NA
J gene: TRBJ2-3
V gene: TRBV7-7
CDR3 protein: ASSARGGDTQY

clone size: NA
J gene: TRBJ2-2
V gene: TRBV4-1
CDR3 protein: ASSQGGRATGELF

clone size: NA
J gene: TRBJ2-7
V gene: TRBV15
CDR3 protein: ATSPQGPLNYYEQY

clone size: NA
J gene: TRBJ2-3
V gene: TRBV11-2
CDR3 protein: ASSLGLAGVDTQY

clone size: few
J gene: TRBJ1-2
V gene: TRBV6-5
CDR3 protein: AIGTGGVDGYT

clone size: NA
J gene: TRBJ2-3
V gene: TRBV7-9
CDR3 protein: ASVLQGSVGTDTQY

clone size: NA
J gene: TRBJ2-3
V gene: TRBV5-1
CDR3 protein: ASSPGTGGTDTQY

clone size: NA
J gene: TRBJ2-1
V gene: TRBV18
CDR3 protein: ASSPGQGTYNEQF

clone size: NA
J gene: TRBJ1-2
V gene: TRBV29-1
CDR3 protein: SVVNVGATGYT

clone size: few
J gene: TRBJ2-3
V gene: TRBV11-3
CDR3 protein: ASSPSGSLDTQY

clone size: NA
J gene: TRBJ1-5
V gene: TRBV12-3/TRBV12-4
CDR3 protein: ASTEGGNQPQH

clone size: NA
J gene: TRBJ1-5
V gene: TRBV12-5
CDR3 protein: ASGWPINQPQH

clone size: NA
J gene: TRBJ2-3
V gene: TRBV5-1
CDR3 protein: ASSLELAGDTQY

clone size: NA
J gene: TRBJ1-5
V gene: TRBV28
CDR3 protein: ASSGQGAGNQPQH

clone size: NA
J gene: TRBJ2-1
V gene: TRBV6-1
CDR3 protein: ASSEYTGGGEQF

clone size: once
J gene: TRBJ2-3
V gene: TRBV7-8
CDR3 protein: ASSLVVREGRGTDTQY